The 22 T cell receptor beta chains below all came from one sample that was sequenced in a study of blood T cell repertoires in COVID-19. Assay: immunoSEQ multiplex PCR; the TCRdb copy retains only in-frame clones and omits some. The sample holds under 200,000 clones, about 85% seen once. Sequenced: peripheral blood. These receptors all stem from a man aged 18 to 29 with acute or convalescent COVID-19.

The chain has TRBV6-4 and TRBJ2-3; 8 bases are shared with TRBD2. The junction had 4 bases not matched to a gene; V was cut back by 3 bases and J by 2 bases. The CDR3 is 15 amino acids. Germline V gene data show CDR1 as MRHNA and CDR2 as SNTAGT. In DNA form, the CDR3 reads TGTGCCAGCAGTGATATTAGCGGGGCCACAGATACGCAGTATTTT. Amino acid sequence: CASSDISGATDTQYF.

This clone was seen a handful of times. The genes are TRBV12-3 or TRBV12-4 and TRBJ1-1; D is unresolved. V dropped 6 bases and J dropped 8 bases, with 10 bases sitting between them. The CDR3 sequence is 11 residues long. The CDR3 loop is CASRESGEAFF. CDR3 bases: TGTGCCAGCAGGGAGAGTGGCGAAGCTTTCTTT.

This clone has a single count. The chain carries TRBV30 and TRBJ1-2; tentatively, D is TRBD1 (5 bases). Between the trimmed V and J ends, which lost 2 bases and 0 bases, there was a span of 10 bases. Germline V gene data show CDR1 as GTSNPN and CDR2 as SVGIG (reference sequence). This CDR3 is 14 amino acids long. CDR3 loop: CAWSLRGPNYGYTF. The CDR3, as DNA: TGTGCCTGGAGTCTAAGGGGCCCTAACTATGGCTACACCTTC. Using reference TRBV30 and TRBJ1-2 for the parts outside the CDR3, the full variable domain is SQTIHQWPATLVQPVGSPLSLECTVEGTSNPNLYWYRQAAGRGLQLLFYSVGIGQISSEVPQNLSASRPQDRQFILSSKKLLLSDSGFYLCAWSLRGPNYGYTFGSGTRLTVV.

The J gene is TRBJ1-3, the V gene TRBV5-1; D remains unclear. Trimming removed 0 bases at V and 2 bases at J, with 6 bases between. The germline V gene has CDR1 SGHRS and CDR2 YFSETQ. The CDR3 is made up of 14 amino acids. CDR3 nucleotides: TGCGCCAGCAGCTTGGAACCAGCTGGAAACACCATATATTTT. This gives the protein CASSLEPAGNTIYF.

The rearrangement joins TRBV11-3 to TRBJ2-2; 7 bases map to TRBD1. Germline V gene sequence: CDR1 SGHNT, CDR2 YENEEA. CDR3 length equals 16 residues. After removal of 1 base from V and 2 bases from J, the junction contained 4 bases not matched to a gene. The CDR3 nucleotides read TGTGCCAGCAGCTTAGGCCGGGACAGCAACACCGGGGAGCTGTTTTTT. Its protein is CASSLGRDSNTGELFF. Full variable domain (outside the CDR3, taken from reference TRBV11-3 and TRBJ2-2): EAGVVQSPRYKIIEKKQPVAFWCNPISGHNTLYWYLQNLGQGPELLIRYENEEAVDDSQLPKDRFSAERLKGVDSTLKIQPAELGDSAVYLCASSLGRDSNTGELFFGEGSRLTVL.

This clone appeared once. The V call is TRBV11-3, the J call TRBJ2-1; TRBD2 matches 7 bases. This CDR3 spans 14 amino acids. Germline V gene lookup returns CDR1 SGHNT and CDR2 YENEEA. The V gene end was trimmed by 0 bases and the J gene end by 5 bases; junction bases not matched to a gene: 1. The CDR3 spells CASSLDGTNNEQFF. The CDR3 DNA reads TGTGCCAGCAGCTTAGACGGGACTAACAATGAGCAGTTCTTC.

V usage is TRBV7-2 and J usage is TRBJ1-1; possibly TRBD1 for D (6 bases). V shed 1 base and J shed 0 bases, with 15 bases lying between them. Looked up from germline, CDR1 is SGHTA and CDR2 is FQGNSA. CDR3 length: 17 residues. CDR3 in amino acids: CASSLVVAGVVNTEAFF. The CDR3, as DNA: TGTGCCAGCAGCTTAGTGGTAGCAGGGGTTGTGAACACTGAAGCTTTCTTT.

CDR3 loop: CASSSWGGQNTEAFF. The CDR3 DNA is TGCGCCAGCAGCTCCTGGGGGGGACAGAACACTGAAGCTTTCTTT. The J gene is TRBJ1-1, the V gene TRBV5-1, with D possibly TRBD1 on 6 matching bases. The CDR3 consists of 15 residues. The V and J ends lost 3 bases and 1 base respectively, with 13 bases between them. Germline assignment: CDR1 SGHRS and CDR2 YFSETQ.

This chain links TRBV29-1 with TRBJ2-5; possibly TRBD2 for D (6 bases). This CDR3 comprises 14 residues. Germline CDR1 and CDR2: SQVTM and ANQGSEA. The V gene lost 3 bases and the J gene lost 6 bases, with 17 bases spanning the gap. The CDR3 spells CSVDTSQSGKTQYF. CDR3 bases: TGCAGCGTTGATACTAGCCAAAGCGGAAAGACCCAGTACTTC.

The chain uses TRBV9 and TRBJ1-6; perhaps TRBD1 as D (6 bases). CDR1 and CDR2 (germline): SGDLS, YYNGEE. The V end was cut by 4 bases, the J end by 9 bases, with 20 bases between. This CDR3 comprises 16 residues. CDR3 nucleotides: TGTGCCAGCAGCCAAACGGGCCAGGGGAAGGGTTCACCCCTCCACTTT. This sequence encodes CASSQTGQGKGSPLHF.

The genes are TRBV5-6 and TRBJ2-6; TRBD1 is a possible D gene (6 bases). This CDR3 is 17 amino acids long. Germline assignment: CDR1 SGHDT and CDR2 YYEEEE. V was clipped by 4 bases and J by 0 bases, with 14 bases between them. This CDR3 is CASSKQDRASGANVLTF. The CDR3 nucleotides read TGTGCCAGCAGCAAGCAGGACAGAGCCTCTGGGGCCAACGTCCTGACTTTC. The complete variable domain, with remaining parts taken from reference TRBV5-6 and TRBJ2-6, reads DAGVTQSPTHLIKTRGQQVTLRCSPKSGHDTVSWYQQALGQGPQFIFQYYEEEERQRGNFPDRFSGHQFPNYSSELNVNALLLGDSALYLCASSKQDRASGANVLTFGAGSRLTVL.

The chain employs TRBV5-1 and TRBJ1-4; D uncertain. Germline V lookup: CDR1 SGHRS, CDR2 YFSETQ. Deletions cut 2 bases from V and 7 bases from J, with 12 bases between. There are 14 residues in the CDR3. This chain's CDR3 is CASSFDTRGEKLFF. The CDR3, as DNA: TGCGCCAGCAGCTTCGACACACGGGGTGAAAAACTGTTTTTT. Full variable domain (outside the CDR3, taken from reference TRBV5-1 and TRBJ1-4): KAGVTQTPRYLIKTRGQQVTLSCSPISGHRSVSWYQQTPGQGLQFLFEYFSETQRNKGNFPGRFSGRQFSNSRSEMNVSTLELGDSALYLCASSFDTRGEKLFFGSGTQLSVL.

V gene TRBV5-6 combines with J gene TRBJ1-4, with a tentative D call TRBD1 (6 bases). V dropped 2 bases and J dropped 6 bases, with 11 bases sitting between them. Germline assignment: CDR1 SGHDT and CDR2 YYEEEE. The CDR3 runs 14 residues. Here the CDR3 reads CASSFGTGHEKLFF. The CDR3 DNA sequence: TGTGCCAGCAGCTTCGGTACAGGGCATGAAAAACTGTTTTTT.

V is TRBV9 and J is TRBJ1-3, with a tentative D call TRBD1 (5 bases). Trimming cost V 3 bases and J 0 bases, with 19 bases left between them. CDR1 SGDLS and CDR2 YYNGEE come from the germline V gene. CDR3 length: 18 amino acids. Written as DNA, the CDR3 is TGTGCCAGCAGCGACAGGTATCTGACAAAATTCTCTGGAAACACCATATATTTT. This codes for CASSDRYLTKFSGNTIYF.

The chain links TRBV6-6 to TRBJ1-2; D is ambiguous. V lost 0 bases and J lost 8, with 16 bases in between. Germline CDR1 MNHNY, CDR2 SVGAGI (reference sequence). The CDR3 sequence is 15 residues long. The CDR3 nucleotides are TGTGCCAGCAGTTACTCGAAGGGTCGGGAAGGGGGCTACACCTTC. Translating it yields CASSYSKGREGGYTF.

The sample holds a few counts of this clone. The chain employs TRBV29-1 and TRBJ1-1; 8 nucleotides match TRBD1. This CDR3 is built from 10 residues. The germline V gene encodes CDR1 SQVTM and CDR2 ANQGSEA. Trimming at V came to 7 bases and at J to 11 bases, leaving 6 bases not matched to a gene. In DNA, the CDR3 is TGCAGCGGAACAGGGGGTGAGGCTTTCTTT. This gives the protein CSGTGGEAFF.

This clone was picked up one time. V gene TRBV28 combines with J gene TRBJ1-2; 8 positions agree with TRBD1. V shed 5 bases, J shed 4 bases, and the junction held 6 bases outside the gene matches. This CDR3 comprises 14 residues. Looked up from germline, CDR1 is MDHEN and CDR2 is SYDVKM. Here the CDR3 reads CASSPATGVYGYTF. The CDR3 coding sequence is TGTGCCAGCAGTCCCGCGACAGGGGTCTATGGCTACACCTTC.

The V call is TRBV7-2, the J call TRBJ2-5; 10 bases fit TRBD2. The J segment lost 2 bases and the V segment lost 0 bases, leaving 3 bases of the junction unmatched. This CDR3 spans 16 amino acids. Germline lookup yields CDR1 SGHTA and CDR2 FQGNSA. This chain's CDR3 is CASSLASSGGQETQYF. In DNA form, the CDR3 reads TGTGCCAGCAGCTTAGCGAGTAGCGGGGGGCAAGAGACCCAGTACTTC.

This chain uses TRBV6-5 with TRBJ2-7; D ambiguous. Between the trimmed V and J ends, which lost 0 bases and 0 bases, there was a span of 12 bases. The CDR3 is made up of 16 amino acids. Per the germline V gene, CDR1 is MNHEY and CDR2 is SVGAGI. The CDR3 DNA sequence: TGTGCCAGCAGTTACTCGATACCTTATAGCTCCTACGAGCAGTACGTC. Amino acids: CASSYSIPYSSYEQYV.

V and J are TRBV14 and TRBJ2-1; perhaps TRBD2 as D (6 bases). Germline loops: CDR1 SGHDN, CDR2 FVKESK. This CDR3 has 15 amino acids. The V gene lost 4 bases and the J gene lost 3 bases, with 13 bases spanning the gap. CDR3 sequence reads: CASSRYGGGYNEQFF. CDR3 nucleotide sequence: TGTGCCAGCAGCCGGTACGGGGGTGGCTACAATGAGCAGTTCTTC.

The J gene is TRBJ1-5, the V gene TRBV6-5, with TRBD1 matching 7 bases. Losses at the gene ends were 4 bases for V and 7 bases for J; bases not matched to a gene: 4. The CDR3 runs 13 residues. CDR1 MNHEY and CDR2 SVGAGI come from the germline V gene. DNA for the CDR3: TGTGCCAGCAGTTCGGACAGGCGGCAGCCCCAGCATTTT. Protein: CASSSDRRQPQHF.

V is TRBV28 and J is TRBJ1-2; D is perhaps TRBD1 (5 bases). Germline V gene sequence: CDR1 MDHEN, CDR2 SYDVKM. V lost 5 bases to trimming and J lost 5 bases, with 12 bases between them. The CDR3 runs 13 residues. The CDR3 region has the DNA TGTGCCAGCAGTAGACAGCAGAATTATGGCTACACCTTC. Translating gives CASSRQQNYGYTF.